Presented here are 23 T cell receptor beta chains from one specimen sequenced in a study of T-cell reconstitution after alpha-beta-depleted transplantation in children. The TCRbeta library incorporated unique molecular identifiers. TCRdb redid the calling of the PCR reads with MiXCR, one entry per CDR3 protein. The table lists about 420,000 distinct CDR3 sequences, 16% of them singletons, with 25% to 30% in the top ten. The sequencing here drew on PBMCs, mostly from graft donor cells, taken 360 days after TCRalphabeta/CD19-depleted stem cell transplant. These receptors all stem from a boy younger than two who had a stem cell transplant for Wiskott-Aldrich syndrome, so the T cells may come from the graft donor.

The genes are TRBV18 and TRBJ2-7; weak D call: TRBD2 (5 bases). Germline assignment: CDR1 KGHSH and CDR2 LQKENI. Trimming removed 6 bases at V and 3 bases at J, with 15 bases between. The CDR3 sequence is 14 residues long. The CDR3 nucleotides are TGTGCCAGCTCGGACCAAAGCGGTAGCTACGAGCAGTACTTC. Its translation: CASSDQSGSYEQYF. Full variable domain (outside the CDR3, taken from reference TRBV18 and TRBJ2-7): NAGVMQNPRHLVRRRGQEARLRCSPMKGHSHVYWYRQLPEEGLKFMVYLQKENIIDESGMPKERFSAEFPKEGPSILRIQQVVRGDSAAYFCASSDQSGSYEQYFGPGTRLTVT.

This clonotype was picked up a small number of times. The chain joins TRBV12-3 or TRBV12-4 to TRBJ2-1; D might be TRBD1 (6 bases). This CDR3 has 11 residues. V was trimmed by 5 bases and J by 14 bases, leaving 13 bases between them. Written as DNA, the CDR3 is TGTGCCAGCAGTCTCGACAGGAGGAAGTTCTTC. This encodes CASSLDRRKFF.

This clonotype was seen at least ten times. V gene TRBV12-5 combines with J gene TRBJ2-2; D remains unclear. The germline CDR1 and CDR2 sequences are LGHNT and FRNRAP. The CDR3 spans 17 residues. Trimming removed 3 bases from V and 1 base from J, with 15 bases in between. The CDR3 DNA reads TGTGCTAGTGGTTTCGTCCTAACGGCGGAGAACACCGGGGAGCTGTTTTTT. Protein sequence: CASGFVLTAENTGELFF.

The chain joins TRBV9 to TRBJ2-1; D gene ambiguous. Germline values: CDR1 SGDLS, CDR2 YYNGEE. This CDR3 is built from 12 residues. With 3 bases removed from V and 4 bases from J, the gap between germline ends came to 5 bases. CDR3 sequence: CASSERYNEQFF. CDR3 bases: TGTGCCAGCAGCGAACGGTACAATGAGCAGTTCTTC.

The chain is built from TRBV20-1 and TRBJ2-7; D gene ambiguous. The V and J ends lost 2 bases and 3 bases respectively, with 17 bases between them. CDR1 and CDR2 from the germline V gene are DFQATT and SNEGSKA (reference sequence). This CDR3 region has 15 residues. CDR3 in DNA: TGCAGTGCTAGAAGGTTCCTAGTCCGTAACTACGAGCAGTACTTC. Translation: CSARRFLVRNYEQYF.

The CDR3 spells CASSGAGANYNEQFF. For the CDR3, the DNA is TGTGCCAGCAGCGGAGCGGGAGCAAATTACAATGAGCAGTTCTTC. The chain joins TRBV2 to TRBJ2-1; the match to TRBD2 covers 8 bases. V was pared by 6 bases and J by 4 bases, with 8 bases of the junction left unmatched. The CDR3 length is 15 residues. Germline lookup yields CDR1 SNHLY and CDR2 FYNNEI.

This clonotype has just a few counts. The chain recombines TRBV4-2 with TRBJ2-2, with a tentative D call TRBD2 (5 bases). The CDR3 totals 15 residues. From germline, CDR1 is LGHNA and CDR2 YNFKEQ. V lost 4 bases, J lost 7 bases, and 16 bases lay in between. DNA of the CDR3: TGTGCCAGCAGCCGGAGGACGCAAGACATCGGGGAGCTGTTTTTT. Translating it yields CASSRRTQDIGELFF.

The genes are TRBV12-5 and TRBJ2-1, with 12 bases that match TRBD1. Trimming took 1 base from V and 7 from J; bases not matched to a gene: 5. Germline V gene sequence: CDR1 LGHNT, CDR2 FRNRAP. The CDR3 totals 16 residues. CDR3 DNA sequence: TGTGCTAGTGGTTTGGGGGACAGGGGGCGAGAAAATGAGCAGTTCTTC. This translates into CASGLGDRGRENEQFF.

This clonotype showed up just a few times. The rearrangement uses TRBV7-8 and TRBJ1-2; tentative D call: TRBD1 (5 bases). Trimming removed 3 bases from V and 7 bases from J, with 18 bases in between. The V gene's germline CDR1 is SGHVS and CDR2 FQNEAQ. CDR3 size: 15 residues. CDR3 DNA: TGTGCCAGCAGCTTGGGGGGGTCAGGGCTGGGTGGCTACACCTTC. Protein sequence: CASSLGGSGLGGYTF.

This clonotype was seen more than once but under ten times. This chain joins TRBV20-1 and TRBJ2-7; D uncertain. Trimming stripped 4 bases from V and 2 bases from J, with 12 bases between. The CDR3 length is 13 residues. In germline, CDR1 is DFQATT, CDR2 SNEGSKA (reference sequence). The CDR3: CSATTGPTYEQYF. The CDR3 nucleotides are TGCAGTGCTACCACCGGGCCGACCTACGAGCAGTACTTC.

In this sample, this clonotype turned up many times. As DNA, the CDR3 is TGTGCCAGCAGCCCACTTGGACAGGGCGGCACTGAAGCTTTCTTT. Its protein product is CASSPLGQGGTEAFF. The chain joins TRBV4-2 to TRBJ1-1; 8 bases align to TRBD1. After removal of 4 bases from V and 4 bases from J, the junction contained 8 bases not matched to a gene. CDR3 length: 15 amino acids. Germline loops: CDR1 LGHNA, CDR2 YNFKEQ.

This clonotype was detected only a few times. The chain recombines TRBV12-5 with TRBJ2-7; the D gene is possibly TRBD2 (5 bases). CDR1 LGHNT and CDR2 FRNRAP come from the germline V gene. The ends were cut back, 6 bases at V and 6 bases at J, with 9 bases in the middle. The CDR3 covers 11 residues. CDR3 sequence: CASGEGSEQYF. CDR3 bases: TGTGCTAGTGGAGAGGGTTCCGAGCAGTACTTC. The full variable domain, rest sourced from reference TRBV12-5 and TRBJ2-7, is DARVTQTPRHKVTEMGQEVTMRCQPILGHNTVFWYRQTMMQGLELLAYFRNRAPLDDSGMPKDRFSAEMPDATLATLKIQPSEPRDSAVYFCASGEGSEQYFGPGTRLTVT.

The rearrangement uses TRBV12-3 or TRBV12-4 and TRBJ1-3; D not certain. Deletions cut 2 bases from V and 1 base from J, with 6 bases between. The CDR3 covers 14 residues. The CDR3, as DNA: TGTGCCAGCAGTTTACGGCTTTCTGGAAACACCATATATTTT. Translated: CASSLRLSGNTIYF.

This clonotype was seen a handful of times. The CDR3 protein is CASSDPPTRISYEQYF. Here the CDR3 DNA reads TGTGCCAGCAGCGATCCCCCCACTCGAATCTCCTACGAGCAGTACTTC. This chain uses TRBV2 with TRBJ2-7; D ambiguous. The germline CDR1 and CDR2 sequences are SNHLY and FYNNEI. The V gene lost 6 bases and the J gene lost 0 bases, with 18 bases spanning the gap. This CDR3 has 16 residues.

In its sample, this clonotype was seen a few times. The genes are TRBV5-1 and TRBJ2-1, with 9 bases aligning to TRBD2. The length of the CDR3 is 17 residues. V gave up 6 bases and J gave up 7 bases; unmatched junction bases: 17. Germline values: CDR1 SGHRS, CDR2 YFSETQ. CDR3 region: CASTQKSWRGGKNEQFF. In DNA, the CDR3 is TGCGCCAGCACCCAGAAAAGTTGGCGGGGGGGGAAAAATGAGCAGTTCTTC.

V gene TRBV7-2 combines with J gene TRBJ2-1; D tentatively fits TRBD1 or TRBD2 (5 bases each). CDR3 size: 15 residues. With 0 bases removed from V and 6 bases from J, the gap between germline ends came to 12 bases. Germline V gene lookup returns CDR1 SGHTA and CDR2 FQGNSA. CDR3 nucleotides: TGTGCCAGCAGCTTAGCTGTGGAGAGGGGCAATGAGCAGTTCTTC. This sequence encodes CASSLAVERGNEQFF.

This clonotype was recorded a few times. The chain links TRBV10-3 to TRBJ2-3; no definite D call. CDR1 is ENHRY, CDR2 SYGVKD, per germline. With 4 bases removed from V and 4 bases from J, the gap between germline ends came to 6 bases. This CDR3 contains 12 residues. This CDR3 is CAISVDSDTQYF. DNA for the CDR3: TGTGCCATCAGTGTTGACTCAGATACGCAGTATTTT.

This clonotype has just a few counts. The chain has TRBV25-1 and TRBJ1-2; no reliable D call. The CDR3 contains 11 residues. Per germline, CDR1 MGHDK and CDR2 SYGVNS. V lost 10 bases to trimming and J lost 1 base, with 7 bases between them. CDR3 amino acids: CATGFNYGYTF. The CDR3 bases are TGTGCCACCGGGTTTAACTATGGCTACACCTTC.

V and J are TRBV2 and TRBJ2-5; 10 nucleotides line up with TRBD2. CDR1 is SNHLY and CDR2 is FYNNEI in the germline V gene. The CDR3 consists of 15 residues. J lost 1 base, V lost 6 bases, and 5 bases had no gene match. As DNA, the CDR3 is TGTGCCAGCAGAGAGTCTAGCGGGAGCCAAGAGACCCAGTACTTC. Translation: CASRESSGSQETQYF.

The chain couples TRBV7-9 to TRBJ1-2; 12 positions match TRBD1. The CDR3 is 15 residues long. Germline V gene sequence: CDR1 SEHNR, CDR2 FQNEAQ (reference sequence). With 0 bases clipped from V and 7 bases from J, the junction kept 3 bases outside the gene matches. In DNA form, the CDR3 reads TGTGCCAGCAGCTTAGCCGGGACAGGGGGCCGTGGCTACACCTTC. It encodes CASSLAGTGGRGYTF.

The table lists this clonotype with a few counts. The chain uses TRBV7-9 and TRBJ2-5, with 11 bases lining up with TRBD2. J was trimmed by 5 bases and V by 6 bases; bases with no gene match: 8. The germline CDR1 and CDR2 sequences are SEHNR and FQNEAQ (reference sequence). This CDR3 has 15 residues. The CDR3 spells CASSQLAGARETQYF. The CDR3 DNA is TGTGCCAGCAGTCAACTAGCGGGAGCTCGGGAGACCCAGTACTTC.

This chain links TRBV2 with TRBJ2-1, with D perhaps TRBD1 or TRBD2 (5 bases each). Germline values: CDR1 SNHLY, CDR2 FYNNEI. This CDR3 spans 16 amino acids. Trimming stripped 4 bases from V and 1 base from J, with 14 bases between. The CDR3 bases are TGTGCCAGCAGTGGAGGGGCAGCCCCTTCCTACAATGAGCAGTTCTTC. Amino acids: CASSGGAAPSYNEQFF.

The rearrangement joins TRBV5-1 to TRBJ2-3; D remains unclear. Germline values: CDR1 SGHRS, CDR2 YFSETQ. CDR3 length equals 14 residues. V shed 1 base and J shed 2 bases, with 8 bases lying between them. In DNA, the CDR3 is TGCGCCAGCAGCTTGAGGCAGGACACAGATACGCAGTATTTT. Residues: CASSLRQDTDTQYF. Based on the CDR3 plus reference TRBV5-1 and TRBJ2-3, the full variable domain is KAGVTQTPRYLIKTRGQQVTLSCSPISGHRSVSWYQQTPGQGLQFLFEYFSETQRNKGNFPGRFSGRQFSNSRSEMNVSTLELGDSALYLCASSLRQDTDTQYFGPGTRLTVL.